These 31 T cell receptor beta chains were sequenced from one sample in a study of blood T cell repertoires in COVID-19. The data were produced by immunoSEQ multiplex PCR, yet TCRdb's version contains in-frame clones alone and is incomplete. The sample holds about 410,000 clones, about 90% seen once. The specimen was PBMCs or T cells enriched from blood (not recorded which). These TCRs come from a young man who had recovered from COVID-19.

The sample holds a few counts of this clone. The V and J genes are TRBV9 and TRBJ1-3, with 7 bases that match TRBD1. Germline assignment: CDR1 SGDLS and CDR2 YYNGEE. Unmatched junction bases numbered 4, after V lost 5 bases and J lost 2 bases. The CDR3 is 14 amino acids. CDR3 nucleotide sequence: TGTGCCAGCAGTGCAGACAGGGCTGGAAACACCATATATTTT. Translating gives CASSADRAGNTIYF.

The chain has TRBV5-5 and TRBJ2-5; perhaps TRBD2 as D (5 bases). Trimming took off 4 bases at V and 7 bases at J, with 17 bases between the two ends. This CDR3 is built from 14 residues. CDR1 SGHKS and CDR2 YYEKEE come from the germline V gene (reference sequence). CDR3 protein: CASSERGPGVTQYF. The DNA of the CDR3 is TGTGCCAGCAGCGAACGGGGTCCGGGCGTGACCCAGTACTTC.

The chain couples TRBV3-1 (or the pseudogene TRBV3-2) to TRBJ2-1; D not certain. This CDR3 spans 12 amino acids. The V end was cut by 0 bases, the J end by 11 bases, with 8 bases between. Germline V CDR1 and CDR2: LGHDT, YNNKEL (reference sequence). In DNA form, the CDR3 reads TGTGCCAGCAGCCAAGACGCTAGTCAGCAGTTCTTC. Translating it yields CASSQDASQQFF.

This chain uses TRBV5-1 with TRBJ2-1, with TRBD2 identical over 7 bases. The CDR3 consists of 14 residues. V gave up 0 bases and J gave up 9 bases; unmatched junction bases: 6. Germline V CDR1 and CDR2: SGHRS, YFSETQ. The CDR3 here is CASSLGEGYSEQFF. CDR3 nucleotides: TGCGCCAGCAGCTTGGGGGAGGGTTATAGTGAGCAGTTCTTC.

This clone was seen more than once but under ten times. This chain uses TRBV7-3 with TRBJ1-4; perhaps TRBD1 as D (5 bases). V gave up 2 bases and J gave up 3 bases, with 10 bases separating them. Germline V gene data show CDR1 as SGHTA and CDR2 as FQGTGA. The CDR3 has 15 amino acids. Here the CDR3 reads CASSLQGGPNEKLFF. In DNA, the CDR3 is TGTGCCAGCAGCTTACAGGGAGGACCTAATGAAAAACTGTTTTTT. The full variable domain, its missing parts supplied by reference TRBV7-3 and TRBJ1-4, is GAGVSQTPSNKVTEKGKYVELRCDPISGHTALYWYRQSLGQGPEFLIYFQGTGAADDSGLPNDRFFAVRPEGSVSTLKIQRTERGDSAVYLCASSLQGGPNEKLFFGSGTQLSVL.

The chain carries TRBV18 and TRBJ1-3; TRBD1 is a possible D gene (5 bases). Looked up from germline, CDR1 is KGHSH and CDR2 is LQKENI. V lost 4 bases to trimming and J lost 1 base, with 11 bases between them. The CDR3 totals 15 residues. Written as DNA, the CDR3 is TGTGCCAGCTCACTAAATCAGGGATCTGGAAACACCATATATTTT. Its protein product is CASSLNQGSGNTIYF.

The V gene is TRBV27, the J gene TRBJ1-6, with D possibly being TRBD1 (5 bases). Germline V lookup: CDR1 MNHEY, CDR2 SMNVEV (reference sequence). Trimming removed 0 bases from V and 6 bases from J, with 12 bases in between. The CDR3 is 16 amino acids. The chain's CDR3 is CASSLSGGTSNSPLHF. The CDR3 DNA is TGTGCCAGCAGTTTATCGGGGGGTACTAGTAATTCACCCCTCCACTTT.

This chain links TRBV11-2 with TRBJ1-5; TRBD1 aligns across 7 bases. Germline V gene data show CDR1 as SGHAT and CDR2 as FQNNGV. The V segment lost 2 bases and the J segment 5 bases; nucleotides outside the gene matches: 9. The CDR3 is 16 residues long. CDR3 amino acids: CASSLTRGTAHQPQHF. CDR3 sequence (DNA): TGTGCCAGCAGCTTAACCAGGGGGACAGCCCATCAGCCCCAGCATTTT.

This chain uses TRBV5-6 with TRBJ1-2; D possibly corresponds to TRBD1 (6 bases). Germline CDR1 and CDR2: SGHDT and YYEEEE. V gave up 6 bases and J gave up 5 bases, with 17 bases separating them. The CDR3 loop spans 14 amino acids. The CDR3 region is CASNRRGAPYGYTF. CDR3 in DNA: TGTGCCAGCAACAGGCGGGGGGCGCCTTATGGCTACACCTTC.

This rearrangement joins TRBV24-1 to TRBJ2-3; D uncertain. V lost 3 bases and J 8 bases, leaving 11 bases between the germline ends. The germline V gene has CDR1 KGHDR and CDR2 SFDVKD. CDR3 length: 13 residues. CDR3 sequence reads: CATSDPARGTQYF. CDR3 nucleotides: TGTGCCACCAGTGATCCCGCTAGAGGTACGCAGTATTTT.

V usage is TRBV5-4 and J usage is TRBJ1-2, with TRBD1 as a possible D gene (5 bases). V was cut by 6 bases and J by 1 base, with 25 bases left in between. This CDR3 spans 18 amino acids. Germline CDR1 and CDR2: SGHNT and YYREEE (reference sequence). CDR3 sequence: CASTSANIWGSYNYGYTF. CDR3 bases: TGTGCCAGCACCTCGGCAAACATCTGGGGCTCGTATAACTATGGCTACACCTTC.

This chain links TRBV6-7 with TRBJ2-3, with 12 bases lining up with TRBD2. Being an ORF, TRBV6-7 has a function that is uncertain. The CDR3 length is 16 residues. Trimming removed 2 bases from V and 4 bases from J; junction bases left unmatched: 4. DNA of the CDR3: TGTGCCAGCAGTTACCAGACTAGCGGGAGCGCAGATACGCAGTATTTT. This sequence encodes CASSYQTSGSADTQYF.

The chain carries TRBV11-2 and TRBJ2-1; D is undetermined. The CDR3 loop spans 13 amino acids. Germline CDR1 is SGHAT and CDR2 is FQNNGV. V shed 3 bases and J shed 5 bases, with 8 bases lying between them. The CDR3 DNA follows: TGTGCCAGCAGCTTCGGCGGAGACAATGAGCAGTTCTTC. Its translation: CASSFGGDNEQFF.

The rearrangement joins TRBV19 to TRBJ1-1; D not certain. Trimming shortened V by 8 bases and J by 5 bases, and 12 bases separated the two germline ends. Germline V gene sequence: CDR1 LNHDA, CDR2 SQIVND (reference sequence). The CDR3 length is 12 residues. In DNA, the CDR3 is TGTGCCAGTCCTAGAACAAATACTGAAGCTTTCTTT. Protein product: CASPRTNTEAFF.

In nucleotides, the CDR3 is TGTGCCAGCAGTGAAACCGGGACAGGCTCGGCTAATGAAAAACTGTTTTTT. It specifies CASSETGTGSANEKLFF. The V and J genes are TRBV6-1 and TRBJ1-4, with 8 bases aligning to TRBD1. The length of the CDR3 is 17 residues. CDR1 is MNHNS and CDR2 is SASEGT in the germline V gene. J lost 3 bases, V lost 2 bases, and 8 bases had no gene match.

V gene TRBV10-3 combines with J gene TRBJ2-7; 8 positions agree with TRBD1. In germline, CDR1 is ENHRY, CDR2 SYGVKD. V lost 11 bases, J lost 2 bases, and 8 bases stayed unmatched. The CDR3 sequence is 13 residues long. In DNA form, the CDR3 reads TGTGCCTCTCGACAGGGGAGGACCTACGAGCAGTACTTC. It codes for CASRQGRTYEQYF.

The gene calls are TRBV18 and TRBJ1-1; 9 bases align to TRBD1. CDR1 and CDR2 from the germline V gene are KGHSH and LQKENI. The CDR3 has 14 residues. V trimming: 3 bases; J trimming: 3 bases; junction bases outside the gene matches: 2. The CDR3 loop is CASSPRQGDTEAFF. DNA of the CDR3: TGTGCCAGCTCACCCCGACAGGGGGACACTGAAGCTTTCTTT.

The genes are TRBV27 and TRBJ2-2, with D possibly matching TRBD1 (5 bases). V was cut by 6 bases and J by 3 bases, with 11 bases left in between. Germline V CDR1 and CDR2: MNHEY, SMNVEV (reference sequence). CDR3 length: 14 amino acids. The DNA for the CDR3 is TGTGCCAGCAGATACACAGGACACACCGGGGAGCTGTTTTTT. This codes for CASRYTGHTGELFF.

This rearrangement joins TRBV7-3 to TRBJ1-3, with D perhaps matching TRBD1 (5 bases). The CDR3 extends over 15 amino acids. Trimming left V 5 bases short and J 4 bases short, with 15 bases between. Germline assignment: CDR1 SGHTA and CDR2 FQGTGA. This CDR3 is CASSKGGDLGNTIYF. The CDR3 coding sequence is TGTGCCAGCAGCAAAGGAGGGGATTTGGGAAACACCATATATTTT.

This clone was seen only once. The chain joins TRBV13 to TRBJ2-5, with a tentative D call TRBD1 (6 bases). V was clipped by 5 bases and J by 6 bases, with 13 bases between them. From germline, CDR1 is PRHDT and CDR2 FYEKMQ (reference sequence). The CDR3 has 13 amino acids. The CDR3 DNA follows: TGTGCCAGCAGCCCACAGGGAGAGCAGACCCAGTACTTC. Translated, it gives CASSPQGEQTQYF.

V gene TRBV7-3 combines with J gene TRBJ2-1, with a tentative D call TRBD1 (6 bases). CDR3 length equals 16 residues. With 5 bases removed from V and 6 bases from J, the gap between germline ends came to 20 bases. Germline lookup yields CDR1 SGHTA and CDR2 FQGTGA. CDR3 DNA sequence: TGTGCCAGCAGCCGCCCTCTGACGGGCAGGGGCAATGAGCAGTTCTTC. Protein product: CASSRPLTGRGNEQFF.

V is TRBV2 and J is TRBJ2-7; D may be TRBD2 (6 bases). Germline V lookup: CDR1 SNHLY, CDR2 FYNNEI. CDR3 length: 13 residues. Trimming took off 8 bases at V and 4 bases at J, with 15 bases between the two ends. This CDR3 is CASRDSALYEQYF. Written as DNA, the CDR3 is TGTGCCAGCCGGGACTCAGCTCTATACGAGCAGTACTTC.

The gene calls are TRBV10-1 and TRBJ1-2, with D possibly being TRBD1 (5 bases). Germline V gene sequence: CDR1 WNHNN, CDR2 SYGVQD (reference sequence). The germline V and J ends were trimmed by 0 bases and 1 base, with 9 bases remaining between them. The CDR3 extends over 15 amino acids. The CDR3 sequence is CASSESPGFNYGYTF. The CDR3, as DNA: TGCGCCAGCAGTGAGTCTCCAGGGTTTAACTATGGCTACACCTTC.

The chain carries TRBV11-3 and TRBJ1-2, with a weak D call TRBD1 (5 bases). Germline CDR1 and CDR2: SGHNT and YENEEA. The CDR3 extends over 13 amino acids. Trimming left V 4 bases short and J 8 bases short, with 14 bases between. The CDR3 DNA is TGTGCCAGCAGCTCTGGGGGAGGCGGCGGCTACACCTTC. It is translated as CASSSGGGGGYTF.

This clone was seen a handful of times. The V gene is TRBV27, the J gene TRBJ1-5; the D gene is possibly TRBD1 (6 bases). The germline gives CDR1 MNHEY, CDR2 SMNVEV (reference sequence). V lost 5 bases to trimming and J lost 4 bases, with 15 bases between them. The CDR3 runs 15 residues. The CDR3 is CASSPNHRVNQPQHF. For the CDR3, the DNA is TGTGCCAGCAGTCCGAACCACAGGGTAAATCAGCCCCAGCATTTT.

CDR3 DNA: TGCGCCAGCAGCTTTTTGACTACACCCGGGGAGCTGTTTTTT. As protein: CASSFLTTPGELFF. The chain employs TRBV5-1 and TRBJ2-2; possibly TRBD2 for D (5 bases). Germline loops: CDR1 SGHRS, CDR2 YFSETQ. V lost 2 bases and J lost 6, with 11 bases in between. The CDR3 sequence is 14 residues long.

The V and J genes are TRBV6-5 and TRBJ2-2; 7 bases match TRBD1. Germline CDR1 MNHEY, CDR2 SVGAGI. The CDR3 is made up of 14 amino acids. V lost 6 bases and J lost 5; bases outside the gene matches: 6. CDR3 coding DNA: TGTGCCAGCAGGGGCGCAGGGGGAACCGGGGAGCTGTTTTTT. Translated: CASRGAGGTGELFF.

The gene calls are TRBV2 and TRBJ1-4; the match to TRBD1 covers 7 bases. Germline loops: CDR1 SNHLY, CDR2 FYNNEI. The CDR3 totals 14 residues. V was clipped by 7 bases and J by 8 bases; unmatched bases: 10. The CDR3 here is CASNPGGPGEKLFF. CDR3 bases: TGTGCCAGCAACCCAGGGGGACCGGGGGAAAAACTGTTTTTT. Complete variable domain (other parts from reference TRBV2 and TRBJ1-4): EPEVTQTPSHQVTQMGQEVILRCVPISNHLYFYWYRQILGQKVEFLVSFYNNEISEKSEIFDDQFSVERPDGSNFTLKIRSTKLEDSAMYFCASNPGGPGEKLFFGSGTQLSVL.

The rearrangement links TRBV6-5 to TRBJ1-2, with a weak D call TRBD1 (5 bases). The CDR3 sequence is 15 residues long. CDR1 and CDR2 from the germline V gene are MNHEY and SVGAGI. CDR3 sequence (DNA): TGTGCTAGCGGATTTTTGATAGCGGGGCCAGATGGCTACACCTTC. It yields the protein CASGFLIAGPDGYTF.

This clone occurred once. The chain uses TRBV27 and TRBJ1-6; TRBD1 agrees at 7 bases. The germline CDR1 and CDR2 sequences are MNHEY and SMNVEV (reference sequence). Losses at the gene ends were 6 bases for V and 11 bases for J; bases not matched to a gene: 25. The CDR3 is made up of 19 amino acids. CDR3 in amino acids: CASRGTPTGSLIRMTPLHF. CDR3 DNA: TGTGCCAGCAGGGGCACCCCGACAGGGTCCTTAATACGGATGACACCCCTCCACTTT.

CDR3 nucleotide sequence: TGTGCCAGTAGTGAAGCCCATGCTAACTATGGCTACACCTTC. Protein product: CASSEAHANYGYTF. The V call is TRBV19, the J call TRBJ1-2; D remains unclear. The germline gives CDR1 LNHDA, CDR2 SQIVND (reference sequence). V lost 5 bases and J lost 0, with 10 bases in between. The CDR3 contains 14 residues.